The rows below give T cell receptor beta chains drawn from one sample of a study of vaccination effects on CD4 cells after COVID-19. Clones were sequenced by immunoSEQ multiplex PCR, and TCRdb holds only the in-frame ones, with some missing. The data show approximately 30,000 clones, around three fifths seen once. No antigen has been identified for these receptors. The sample here was CD4+ T cells from PBMCs cultured with SARS-CoV-2 spike peptides, taken after COVID-19 vaccination. These receptors all come from a human donor who received a COVID-19 vaccine. Both conserved end residues are part of each CDR3. The order of the fields is J gene, D gene, clone size, V gene, CDR3 DNA, CDR3 protein. A D gene is named only where the DNA matches it firmly. A row's size may be missing; if present it is once, few, many or a size class.

j_gene: TRBJ1-4
d_gene: -
abundance: -
v_gene: TRBV3-1/TRBV3-2
CDR3nt: TGTGCCAGCAGCCTCGGAGCCGCGGAAAAACTGTTTTTT
CDR3aa: CASSLGAAEKLFF

j_gene: TRBJ2-3
d_gene: -
abundance: few
v_gene: TRBV10-3
CDR3nt: TGTGCCATCAGTGAGTCAGGGGAGAATACGCAGTATTTT
CDR3aa: CAISESGENTQYF

j_gene: TRBJ2-7
d_gene: -
abundance: few
v_gene: TRBV27
CDR3nt: TGTGCCAGCAGTCCCCGTGGAGGGGCAGATTACGAGCAGTACTTC
CDR3aa: CASSPRGGADYEQYF

j_gene: TRBJ2-1
d_gene: TRBD2
abundance: -
v_gene: TRBV6-1
CDR3nt: TGTGCCAGCAGTGAATTTGTAGCGGGGGCGACCAATGAGCAGTTCTTC
CDR3aa: CASSEFVAGATNEQFF

j_gene: TRBJ2-4
d_gene: -
abundance: -
v_gene: TRBV27
CDR3nt: TGTGCCAGCAGTTTATCGGGAGGAGTAAACATTCAGTACTTC
CDR3aa: CASSLSGGVNIQYF

j_gene: TRBJ1-3
d_gene: TRBD1
abundance: -
v_gene: TRBV6-6
CDR3nt: TGTGCCAGCAGCTTCGACAGGGTTGGAAACACCATATATTTT
CDR3aa: CASSFDRVGNTIYF

j_gene: TRBJ2-5
d_gene: -
abundance: once
v_gene: TRBV4-1
CDR3nt: TGCGCCAGCAGCCAAGCGCGGACTGACGGGGAGACCCAGTACTTC
CDR3aa: CASSQARTDGETQYF

j_gene: TRBJ2-5
d_gene: -
abundance: -
v_gene: TRBV24-1
CDR3nt: TGTGCCACCAGTGATGGGTCGGGGAGGACCCAGTACTTC
CDR3aa: CATSDGSGRTQYF

j_gene: TRBJ2-5
d_gene: -
abundance: -
v_gene: TRBV2
CDR3nt: TGTGCCAGCAACCGGGACGGTGTCCAAGAGACCCAGTACTTC
CDR3aa: CASNRDGVQETQYF

j_gene: TRBJ2-3
d_gene: TRBD2
abundance: -
v_gene: TRBV24-1
CDR3nt: TGTGCCACCAGGGGACTAGCGGGGGGGGAGGGGGATACGCAGTATTTT
CDR3aa: CATRGLAGGEGDTQYF

j_gene: TRBJ1-1
d_gene: -
abundance: -
v_gene: TRBV2
CDR3nt: TGTGCCAGCAGGGGCCCGGGTTTGCAGGGCTCCACTGAAGCTTTCTTT
CDR3aa: CASRGPGLQGSTEAFF

j_gene: TRBJ2-2
d_gene: -
abundance: -
v_gene: TRBV7-8
CDR3nt: TGTGCCAGCAGCTACATCAGGGGGAGGACCGGGGAGCTGTTTTTT
CDR3aa: CASSYIRGRTGELFF

j_gene: TRBJ1-1
d_gene: -
abundance: few
v_gene: TRBV4-1
CDR3nt: TGCGCCAGCAGCCAAGATCGGTCGGCGGGGGGGACGGCTTTCTTT
CDR3aa: CASSQDRSAGGTAFF